The sequence of this TCR beta chain was determined in a study of CD4 T cells in relation to SARS-CoV-2 and coronaviruses. Study-level points and caveats: Around 60% of donors had memory CD4+ clonotypes crossrecognizing SARS-CoV-2 and common cold coronavirus spike.

The ends lost 6 bases at V and 0 bases at J; junction bases unmatched: 11. Germline V lookup: CDR1 MDHEN, CDR2 SYDVKM. The length of the CDR3 is 18 residues. Sequencing was performed with immunoSEQ multiplex PCR; in TCRdb, only in-frame clones are kept and a portion is missing. The profile shows 40,000 or so clones, 80% to 90% of them singletons. Concerning this clone: No antigen is known for it.

The chain couples TRBV28 to TRBJ1-3; TRBD1 aligns across 10 bases. The sequencing input was memory CD4+ T cells from PBMCs. The source is an adult with COVID-19. The CDR3 reads CASRHPGQGLFSGNTIYF. The CDR3 nucleotides read TGTGCCAGCAGACACCCGGGACAGGGGCTGTTCTCTGGAAACACCATATATTTT.